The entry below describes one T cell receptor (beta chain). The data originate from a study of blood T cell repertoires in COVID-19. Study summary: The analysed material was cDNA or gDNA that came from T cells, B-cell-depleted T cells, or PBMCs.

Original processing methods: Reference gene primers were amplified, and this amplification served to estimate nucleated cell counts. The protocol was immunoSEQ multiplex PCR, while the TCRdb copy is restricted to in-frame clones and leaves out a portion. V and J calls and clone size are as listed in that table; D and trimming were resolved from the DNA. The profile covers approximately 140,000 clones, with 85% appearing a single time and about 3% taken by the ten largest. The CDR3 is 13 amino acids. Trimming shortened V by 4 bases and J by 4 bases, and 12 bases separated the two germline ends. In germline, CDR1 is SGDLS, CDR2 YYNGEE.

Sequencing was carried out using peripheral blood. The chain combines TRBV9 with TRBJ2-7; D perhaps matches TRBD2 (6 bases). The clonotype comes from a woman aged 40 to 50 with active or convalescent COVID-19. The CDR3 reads CASSSGTQYEQYF. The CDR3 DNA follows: TGTGCCAGCAGCTCCGGGACTCAATACGAGCAGTACTTC.